The 30 T cell receptor beta chains reported below all come from one sample, sequenced in a study of blood T cell repertoires in COVID-19 (dated by TCRdb to between 2020 and 2021). Library preparation was by the immunoSEQ multiplex PCR assay. TCRdb carries this immuneACCESS record with in-frame sequences only. Its versions omit some clonotypes, under half of them owing to an unresolved V gene in the studies checked, with the rest unexplained. The sample includes hundreds of thousands of clones, with 60% to 75% observed a single time. The top ten clones comprise more than 2.5% of the sample. Sequenced input: peripheral blood. The receptor source for this set is a woman of 80 years or more with acute or convalescent COVID-19.

About this clone: The germline gene is not matched at one end of the junction; a read error may be the cause. This chain uses TRBV7-9 with TRBJ2-2; 9 bases agree with TRBD2. The CDR3 totals 15 residues. Germline V gene sequence: CDR1 SEHNR, CDR2 FQNEAQ (reference sequence). CDR3 DNA: TGTGCCAGCAGCCTAGCGGGGCTGAACACCGGGGAGCTGTTTTTT. Encoded protein: CASSLAGLNTGELFF.

The chain recombines TRBV2 with TRBJ1-2; the match to TRBD1 covers 7 bases. Germline V gene lookup returns CDR1 SNHLY and CDR2 FYNNEI. The CDR3 length is 14 residues. Trimming removed 5 bases from V and 3 bases from J; junction bases left unmatched: 6. The CDR3 protein is CASSRQGEDYGYTF. CDR3 sequence (DNA): TGTGCCAGCAGTCGACAGGGAGAGGACTATGGCTACACCTTC. The full variable domain, rest sourced from reference TRBV2 and TRBJ1-2, is EPEVTQTPSHQVTQMGQEVILRCVPISNHLYFYWYRQILGQKVEFLVSFYNNEISEKSEIFDDQFSVERPDGSNFTLKIRSTKLEDSAMYFCASSRQGEDYGYTFGSGTRLTVV.

This chain connects TRBV27 to TRBJ2-2, with 9 positions matching TRBD1. The CDR3 has 17 residues. The V gene's germline CDR1 is MNHEY and CDR2 SMNVEV (reference sequence). J was trimmed by 6 bases and V by 6 bases; bases with no gene match: 14. The CDR3 here is CASRPGVRTGVSGELFF. The CDR3 region has the DNA TGTGCCAGCAGACCCGGCGTCCGGACAGGGGTCTCCGGGGAGCTGTTTTTT.

There are many counts of this clone. The chain joins TRBV7-9 to TRBJ1-2; D perhaps matches TRBD1 (6 bases). The CDR3 runs to 17 residues. CDR1 and CDR2 (germline): SEHNR, FQNEAQ (reference sequence). The V end was cut by 4 bases, the J end by 0 bases, with 18 bases between. CDR3 in amino acids: CASSSTRTVGANYGYTF. The DNA for the CDR3 is TGTGCCAGCAGCTCCACCCGGACAGTCGGAGCTAACTATGGCTACACCTTC. Filled out from reference TRBV7-9 and TRBJ1-2, the complete variable domain reads DTGVSQNPRHKITKRGQNVTFRCDPISEHNRLYWYRQTLGQGPEFLTYFQNEAQLEKSRLLSDRFSAERPKGSFSTLEIQRTEQGDSAMYLCASSSTRTVGANYGYTFGSGTRLTVV.

This clone was seen just once. The chain is built from TRBV10-2 and TRBJ2-7, with 10 nucleotides matching TRBD2. CDR3 length equals 15 residues. The V and J ends lost 0 bases and 3 bases, in that order; junction bases with no gene match: 2. Germline V CDR1 and CDR2: WSHSY, SAAADI. The CDR3 bases are TGCGCCAGCAGTGAGTCTCCTAGCGGGAGCTACGAGCAGTACTTC. This encodes CASSESPSGSYEQYF.

This chain connects TRBV18 to TRBJ2-6, with 9 bases that match TRBD1. This CDR3 comprises 17 residues. From germline, CDR1 is KGHSH and CDR2 LQKENI. J gave up 3 bases and V 1 base, and 4 bases lay outside the gene matches. CDR3 bases: TGTGCCAGCTCACCACAACAGGGGGCGCGTGGGGCCAACGTCCTGACTTTC. It specifies CASSPQQGARGANVLTF.

The V call is TRBV6-5, the J call TRBJ1-2; the D gene is possibly TRBD1 (5 bases). Germline CDR1 is MNHEY and CDR2 is SVGAGI. This CDR3 spans 14 amino acids. Between the trimmed V and J ends, which lost 7 bases and 2 bases, there was a span of 14 bases. CDR3 DNA: TGTGCCAGCACTCGGGGGGTTGCAAACTATGGCTACACCTTC. It translates to CASTRGVANYGYTF.

V gene TRBV5-5 combines with J gene TRBJ2-7, with 11 bases identical to TRBD2. The CDR3 covers 15 residues. Germline CDR1 and CDR2: SGHKS and YYEKEE (reference sequence). V dropped 4 bases and J dropped 6; count of bases not matched to a gene: 9. CDR3 sequence: CASSPTLAGVFEQYF. DNA for the CDR3: TGTGCCAGCAGCCCCACACTAGCGGGAGTATTCGAGCAGTACTTC.

J is TRBJ1-1 and V is TRBV5-1, with a tentative D call TRBD1 (6 bases). This CDR3 is 15 amino acids long. V dropped 2 bases and J dropped 1 base, with 12 bases sitting between them. Per germline, CDR1 SGHRS and CDR2 YFSETQ. Here the CDR3 DNA reads TGCGCCAGCAGCTTCCAACAGGGCCCGAACACTGAAGCTTTCTTT. It translates to CASSFQQGPNTEAFF.

This rearrangement joins TRBV30 to TRBJ1-1; D might be TRBD1 (6 bases). V lost 3 bases and J lost 10, with 12 bases in between. Germline assignment: CDR1 GTSNPN and CDR2 SVGIG (reference sequence). The CDR3 is made up of 11 amino acids. CDR3 DNA: TGTGCCTGGAGCCGAGGGGGTAGAGCTTTCTTT. It codes for CAWSRGGRAFF. Complete variable domain (other parts from reference TRBV30 and TRBJ1-1): SQTIHQWPATLVQPVGSPLSLECTVEGTSNPNLYWYRQAAGRGLQLLFYSVGIGQISSEVPQNLSASRPQDRQFILSSKKLLLSDSGFYLCAWSRGGRAFFGQGTRLTVV.

This clone was recorded only once. This sequence joins TRBV5-1 and TRBJ2-3; the D gene is possibly TRBD1 (6 bases). V was trimmed by 4 bases and J by 3 bases, leaving 12 bases between them. CDR3 length equals 14 residues. Germline CDR1 SGHRS, CDR2 YFSETQ. The DNA of the CDR3 is TGCGCCAGCAGCGTGACAGGCTGGACAGATACGCAGTATTTT. Residues: CASSVTGWTDTQYF.

The V gene is TRBV3-1 (or the pseudogene TRBV3-2), the J gene TRBJ1-1, with TRBD1 matching over 7 bases. The V gene end was trimmed by 3 bases and the J gene end by 2 bases; junction bases not matched to a gene: 3. The length of the CDR3 is 14 residues. Germline loops: CDR1 LGHDT, CDR2 YNNKEL (reference sequence). This chain's CDR3 is CASSHNRGNTEAFF. The CDR3 coding sequence is TGTGCCAGCAGCCATAACAGGGGTAACACTGAAGCTTTCTTT.

V and J are TRBV7-3 and TRBJ2-5; 8 positions match TRBD2. The junction had 4 bases not matched to a gene; V was cut back by 5 bases and J by 2 bases. Germline CDR1 SGHTA, CDR2 FQGTGA. This CDR3 region has 14 residues. The CDR3 sequence is CASSVIAGQETQYF. The CDR3 DNA is TGTGCCAGCAGCGTAATAGCGGGACAAGAGACCCAGTACTTC.

This clone was seen only a few times. The chain combines TRBV6-5 with TRBJ2-3; 10 bases line up with TRBD2. Trimming at V came to 6 bases and at J to 3 bases, leaving 0 bases not matched to a gene. The CDR3 runs 13 residues. In germline, CDR1 is MNHEY, CDR2 SVGAGI. This CDR3 is CASRTSGTDTQYF. The CDR3 DNA reads TGTGCCAGCAGGACTAGCGGGACAGATACGCAGTATTTT.

Details on this clone: The same CDR3 is also encoded by other DNA sequences in this sample. CDR3 protein: CASSLDRGSTGELFF. The CDR3 DNA reads as TGCGCCAGCAGCTTGGACAGGGGGTCAACCGGGGAGCTGTTTTTT. The chain combines TRBV5-1 with TRBJ2-2, with TRBD1 matching 8 bases. This CDR3 comprises 15 residues. After removal of 0 bases from V and 5 bases from J, the junction contained 3 bases not matched to a gene. Germline CDR1 reads SGHRS; CDR2 reads YFSETQ.

V and J are TRBV5-4 and TRBJ1-3; 9 nucleotides line up with TRBD1. V dropped 2 bases and J dropped 2; count of bases not matched to a gene: 8. This CDR3 has 17 amino acids. CDR1 and CDR2 (germline): SGHNT, YYREEE (reference sequence). The CDR3 region is CASSFPGQGYAGNTIYF. In nucleotides, the CDR3 is TGTGCCAGCAGCTTCCCGGGACAGGGTTATGCTGGAAACACCATATATTTT.

This clone was seen at least ten times. V and J are TRBV14 and TRBJ1-4; D call uncertain. Germline V gives CDR1 SGHDN, CDR2 FVKESK. The CDR3 is made up of 16 amino acids. Trimming removed 0 bases at V and 1 base at J, with 9 bases between. For the CDR3, the DNA is TGTGCCAGCAGCCAAGATATTGCCAGAACTAATGAAAAACTGTTTTTT. As protein: CASSQDIARTNEKLFF.

The gene calls are TRBV19 and TRBJ2-3; 10 nucleotides match TRBD2. This CDR3 spans 16 amino acids. The V and J ends lost 7 bases and 2 bases, in that order; junction bases with no gene match: 9. Per the germline V gene, CDR1 is LNHDA and CDR2 is SQIVND (reference sequence). CDR3 amino acids: CASKVGSGGPTDTQYF. The CDR3 DNA follows: TGTGCCAGTAAAGTGGGTAGCGGGGGGCCCACAGATACGCAGTATTTT. Looking up the rest from reference TRBV19 and TRBJ2-3 gives the full variable domain: DGGITQSPKYLFRKEGQNVTLSCEQNLNHDAMYWYRQDPGQGLRLIYYSQIVNDFQKGDIAEGYSVSREKKESFPLTVTSAQKNPTAFYLCASKVGSGGPTDTQYFGPGTRLTVL.

This rearrangement joins TRBV6-5 to TRBJ2-5; 10 nucleotides match TRBD1. The junction had 8 bases not matched to a gene; V was cut back by 4 bases and J by 6 bases. The CDR3 loop spans 15 amino acids. From germline, CDR1 is MNHEY and CDR2 SVGAGI. CDR3 in amino acids: CASSSAGQGMKTQYF. The CDR3 nucleotides read TGTGCCAGCAGTTCAGCGGGACAGGGGATGAAGACCCAGTACTTC.

This clone came up a few times. V and J are TRBV6-2 or TRBV6-3 and TRBJ2-5; 7 bases align to TRBD2. This CDR3 has 15 amino acids. The V segment lost 4 bases and the J segment 3 bases; nucleotides outside the gene matches: 8. The V gene's germline CDR1 is MNHEY and CDR2 SVGEGT. In DNA form, the CDR3 reads TGTGCCAGCAGTTCGTGGGGGGGGATTAAAGAGACCCAGTACTTC. Residues: CASSSWGGIKETQYF.

This chain connects TRBV4-2 to TRBJ2-3, with 8 bases that match TRBD2. Germline CDR1 and CDR2: LGHNA and YNFKEQ. V trimming: 1 base; J trimming: 9 bases; junction bases outside the gene matches: 9. The CDR3 is made up of 15 amino acids. In nucleotides, the CDR3 is TGTGCCAGCAGCCAAGGCCAGACTAGCGTCGCGACGCAGTATTTT. As protein: CASSQGQTSVATQYF.

This chain joins TRBV4-1 and TRBJ1-1; D gene ambiguous. Germline V lookup: CDR1 MGHRA, CDR2 YSYEKL. V was shortened by 3 bases and J by 0 bases, with 8 bases between the two germline ends. The CDR3 length is 14 residues. The CDR3 reads CASSQPHVNTEAFF. DNA of the CDR3: TGCGCCAGCAGCCAGCCACACGTGAACACTGAAGCTTTCTTT.

The chain links TRBV5-4 to TRBJ2-7, with D unclear. V dropped 0 bases and J dropped 6 bases, with 10 bases sitting between them. Germline CDR1 is SGHNT and CDR2 is YYREEE (reference sequence). This CDR3 is built from 13 residues. The DNA for the CDR3 is TGTGCCAGCAGCTTGGGGTCCCTCGGCGAGCAGTACTTC. Its protein is CASSLGSLGEQYF.

The V gene is TRBV10-3, the J gene TRBJ1-4; D possibly corresponds to TRBD1 (6 bases). V gave up 6 bases and J gave up 7 bases, with 27 bases separating them. The CDR3 is 18 amino acids. CDR1 ENHRY and CDR2 SYGVKD come from the germline V gene. DNA for the CDR3: TGTGCCATCAGCTCCGGCGGTCAGGGCAGGGGCTCTAGTGAAAAACTGTTTTTT. It specifies CAISSGGQGRGSSEKLFF.

The gene calls are TRBV7-9 and TRBJ1-6, with 7 positions matching TRBD1. CDR1 is SEHNR and CDR2 is FQNEAQ in the germline V gene (reference sequence). V lost 2 bases and J lost 7; bases outside the gene matches: 8. This CDR3 contains 16 residues. In DNA form, the CDR3 reads TGTGCCAGCAGCTTATTATCGGCAGGGGGAAATTCACCCCTCCACTTT. Translated, it gives CASSLLSAGGNSPLHF.

The chain has TRBV9 and TRBJ2-7, with 9 bases identical to TRBD1. This CDR3 region has 16 residues. V lost 0 bases, J lost 6 bases, and 10 bases stayed unmatched. The V gene's germline CDR1 is SGDLS and CDR2 YYNGEE. The CDR3: CASSVAGGGTGLEQYF. The CDR3 coding sequence is TGTGCCAGCAGCGTAGCAGGAGGTGGGACAGGGCTCGAGCAGTACTTC.

This rearrangement joins TRBV6-6 to TRBJ2-1; 7 bases align to TRBD1. This CDR3 is 13 amino acids long. The germline V gene encodes CDR1 MNHNY and CDR2 SVGAGI (reference sequence). J lost 5 bases, V lost 6 bases, and 4 bases had no gene match. The CDR3 DNA sequence: TGTGCCAGCAGCAACGACAGGGACAATGAGCAGTTCTTC. It specifies CASSNDRDNEQFF.

This clone was observed a single time. This sequence joins TRBV7-9 and TRBJ2-5, with TRBD1 matching over 7 bases. The CDR3 extends over 14 amino acids. V shed 3 bases and J 4 bases; nucleotides not matched to a gene: 5. Germline CDR1 reads SEHNR; CDR2 reads FQNEAQ (reference sequence). CDR3 loop: CASSFLAGGETQYF. The CDR3 region has the DNA TGTGCCAGCAGCTTTTTGGCAGGGGGAGAGACCCAGTACTTC.

The gene calls are TRBV2 and TRBJ1-5; D possibly corresponds to TRBD1 (5 bases). CDR1 and CDR2 from the germline V gene are SNHLY and FYNNEI. V lost 4 bases and J lost 4, with 8 bases in between. The CDR3 is made up of 13 amino acids. CDR3 sequence reads: CASSAGLNQPQHF. Written as DNA, the CDR3 is TGTGCCAGCAGTGCGGGACTTAATCAGCCCCAGCATTTT.

The CDR3 DNA follows: TGTGCCAGCAGCCGGAGACAGCCAGGGAACACTGAAGCTTTCTTT. Its protein product is CASSRRQPGNTEAFF. The V call is TRBV3-1 (or the pseudogene TRBV3-2), the J call TRBJ1-1; the D gene is possibly TRBD1 (5 bases). V lost 4 bases and J lost 1, with 13 bases in between. The CDR3 spans 15 residues. Germline V CDR1 and CDR2: LGHDT, YNNKEL (reference sequence).